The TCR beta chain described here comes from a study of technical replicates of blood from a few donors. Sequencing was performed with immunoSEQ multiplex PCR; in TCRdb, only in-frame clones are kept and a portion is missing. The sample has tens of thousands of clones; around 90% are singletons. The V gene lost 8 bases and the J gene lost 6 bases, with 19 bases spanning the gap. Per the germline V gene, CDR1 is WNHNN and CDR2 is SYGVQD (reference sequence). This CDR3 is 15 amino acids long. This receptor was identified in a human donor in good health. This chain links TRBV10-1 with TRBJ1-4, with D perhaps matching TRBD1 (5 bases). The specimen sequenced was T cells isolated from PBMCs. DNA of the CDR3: TGCGCCAGCCTAAGGGGATTTGGGGTTGATGAAAAACTGTTTTTT. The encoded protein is CASLRGFGVDEKLFF.